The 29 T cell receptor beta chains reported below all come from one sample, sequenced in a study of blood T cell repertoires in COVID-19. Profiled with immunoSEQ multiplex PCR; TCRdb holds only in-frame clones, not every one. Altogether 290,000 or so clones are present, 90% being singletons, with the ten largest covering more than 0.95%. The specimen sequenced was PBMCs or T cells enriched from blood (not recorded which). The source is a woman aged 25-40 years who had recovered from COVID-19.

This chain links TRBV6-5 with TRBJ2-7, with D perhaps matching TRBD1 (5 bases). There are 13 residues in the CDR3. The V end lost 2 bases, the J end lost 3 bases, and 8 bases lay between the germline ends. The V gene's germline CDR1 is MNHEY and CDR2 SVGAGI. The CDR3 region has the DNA TGTGCCAGCAGTTACCGGCAGGGCTACGAGCAGTACTTC. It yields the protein CASSYRQGYEQYF.

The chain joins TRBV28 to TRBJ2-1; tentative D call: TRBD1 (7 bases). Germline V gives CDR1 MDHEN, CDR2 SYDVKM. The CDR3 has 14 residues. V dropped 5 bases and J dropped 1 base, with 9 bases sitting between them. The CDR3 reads CASSAGQSYNEQFF. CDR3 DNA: TGTGCCAGCAGTGCGGGACAGTCCTACAATGAGCAGTTCTTC. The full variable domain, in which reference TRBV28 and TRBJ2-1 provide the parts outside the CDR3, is DVKVTQSSRYLVKRTGEKVFLECVQDMDHENMFWYRQDPGLGLRLIYFSYDVKMKEKGDIPEGYSVSREKKERFSLILESASTNQTSMYLCASSAGQSYNEQFFGPGTRLTVL.

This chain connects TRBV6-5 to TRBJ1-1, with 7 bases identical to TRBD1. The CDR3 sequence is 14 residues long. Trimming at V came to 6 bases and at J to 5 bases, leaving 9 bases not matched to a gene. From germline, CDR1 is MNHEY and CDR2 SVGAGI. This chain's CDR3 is CASRPPGGGTEAFF. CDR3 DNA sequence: TGTGCCAGCAGGCCTCCAGGGGGAGGAACTGAAGCTTTCTTT.

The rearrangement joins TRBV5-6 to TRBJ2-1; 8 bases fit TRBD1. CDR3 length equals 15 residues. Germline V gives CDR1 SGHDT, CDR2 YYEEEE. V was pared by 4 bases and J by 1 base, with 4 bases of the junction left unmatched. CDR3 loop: CASSPGGESYNEQFF. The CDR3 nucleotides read TGTGCCAGCAGCCCAGGGGGCGAATCCTACAATGAGCAGTTCTTC.

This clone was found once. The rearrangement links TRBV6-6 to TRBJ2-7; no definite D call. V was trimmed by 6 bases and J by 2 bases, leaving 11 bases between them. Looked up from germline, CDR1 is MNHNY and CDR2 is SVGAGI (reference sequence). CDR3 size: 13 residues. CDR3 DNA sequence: TGTGCCAGCAGCACAATGCCGCCCTACGAGCAGTACTTC. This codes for CASSTMPPYEQYF.

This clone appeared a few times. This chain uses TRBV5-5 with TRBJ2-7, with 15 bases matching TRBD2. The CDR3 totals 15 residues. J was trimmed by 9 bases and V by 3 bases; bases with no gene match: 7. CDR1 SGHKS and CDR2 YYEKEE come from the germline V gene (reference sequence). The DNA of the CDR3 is TGTGCCAGCAGCTCCGGACTAGCGGGAGGGGAACCGCAGTACTTC. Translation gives CASSSGLAGGEPQYF.

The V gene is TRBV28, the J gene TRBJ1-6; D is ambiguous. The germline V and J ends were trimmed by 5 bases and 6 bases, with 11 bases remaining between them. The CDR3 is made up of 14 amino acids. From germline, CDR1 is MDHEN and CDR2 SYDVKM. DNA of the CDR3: TGTGCCAGCAGTGCCCCCACTTTTAATTCACCCCTCCACTTT. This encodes CASSAPTFNSPLHF. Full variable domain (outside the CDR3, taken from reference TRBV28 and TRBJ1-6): DVKVTQSSRYLVKRTGEKVFLECVQDMDHENMFWYRQDPGLGLRLIYFSYDVKMKEKGDIPEGYSVSREKKERFSLILESASTNQTSMYLCASSAPTFNSPLHFGNGTRLTVT.

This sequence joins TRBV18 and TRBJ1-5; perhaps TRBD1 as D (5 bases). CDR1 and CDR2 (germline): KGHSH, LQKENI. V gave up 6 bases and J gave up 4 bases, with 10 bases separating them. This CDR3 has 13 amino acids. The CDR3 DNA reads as TGTGCCAGCTCCACGACAGAAAATCAGCCCCAGCATTTT. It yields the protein CASSTTENQPQHF.

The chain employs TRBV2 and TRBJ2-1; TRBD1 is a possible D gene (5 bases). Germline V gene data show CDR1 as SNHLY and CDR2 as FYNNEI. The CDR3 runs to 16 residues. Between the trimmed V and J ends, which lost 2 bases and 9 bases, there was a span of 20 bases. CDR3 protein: CASSEFSAWGNAEQFF. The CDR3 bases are TGTGCCAGCAGTGAATTTAGTGCTTGGGGCAACGCTGAGCAGTTCTTC.

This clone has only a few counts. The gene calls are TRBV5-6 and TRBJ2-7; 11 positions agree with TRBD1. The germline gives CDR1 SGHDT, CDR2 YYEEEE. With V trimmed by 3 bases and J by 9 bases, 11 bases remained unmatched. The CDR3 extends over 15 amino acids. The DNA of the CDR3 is TGTGCCAGCAGCTACGGGACAGGGGGTTTCCCGGGGCAGTACTTC. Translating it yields CASSYGTGGFPGQYF.

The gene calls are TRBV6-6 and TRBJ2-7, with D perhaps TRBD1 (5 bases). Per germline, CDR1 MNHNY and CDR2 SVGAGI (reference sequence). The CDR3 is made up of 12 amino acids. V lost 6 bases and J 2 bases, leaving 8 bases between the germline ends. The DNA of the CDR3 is TGTGCCAGCAGAGGACATCCCTACGAGCAGTACTTC. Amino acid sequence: CASRGHPYEQYF.

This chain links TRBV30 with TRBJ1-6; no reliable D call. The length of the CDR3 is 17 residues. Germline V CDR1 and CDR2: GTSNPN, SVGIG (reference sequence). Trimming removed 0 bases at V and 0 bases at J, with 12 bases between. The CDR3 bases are TGTGCCTGGAGTGTTTCACTTGGGAGCTCCTATAATTCACCCCTCCACTTT. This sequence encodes CAWSVSLGSSYNSPLHF.

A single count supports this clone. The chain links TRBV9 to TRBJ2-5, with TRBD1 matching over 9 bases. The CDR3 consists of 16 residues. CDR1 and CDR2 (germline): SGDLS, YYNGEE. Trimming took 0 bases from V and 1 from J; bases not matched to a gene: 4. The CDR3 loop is CASSVDGTGIQETQYF. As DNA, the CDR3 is TGTGCCAGCAGCGTAGACGGGACAGGGATCCAAGAGACCCAGTACTTC.

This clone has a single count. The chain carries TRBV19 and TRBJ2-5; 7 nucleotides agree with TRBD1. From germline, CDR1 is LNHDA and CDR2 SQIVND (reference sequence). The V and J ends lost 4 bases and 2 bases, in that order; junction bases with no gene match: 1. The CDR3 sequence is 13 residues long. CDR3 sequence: CASSRDSQETQYF. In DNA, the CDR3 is TGTGCCAGTAGTAGGGACAGTCAAGAGACCCAGTACTTC.

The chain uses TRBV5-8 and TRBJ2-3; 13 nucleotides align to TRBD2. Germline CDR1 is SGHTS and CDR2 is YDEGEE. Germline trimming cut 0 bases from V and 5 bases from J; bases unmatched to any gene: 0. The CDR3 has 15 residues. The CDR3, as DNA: TGTGCCAGCAGCTTGGGGACTAGCGGGGGAGATACGCAGTATTTT. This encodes CASSLGTSGGDTQYF.

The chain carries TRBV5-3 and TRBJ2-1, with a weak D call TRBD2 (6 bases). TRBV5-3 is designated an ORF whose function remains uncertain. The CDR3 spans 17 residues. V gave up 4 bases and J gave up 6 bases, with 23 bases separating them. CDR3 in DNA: TGTGCCAGAAGCCATCGTATCGGAGGGACCCCCTCCAATGAGCAGTTCTTC. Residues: CARSHRIGGTPSNEQFF.

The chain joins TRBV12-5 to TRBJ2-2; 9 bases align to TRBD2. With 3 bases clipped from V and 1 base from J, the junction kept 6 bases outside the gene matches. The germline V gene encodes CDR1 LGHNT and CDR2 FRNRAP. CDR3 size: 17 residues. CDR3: CASGFQREERNTGELFF. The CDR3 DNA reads TGTGCTAGTGGTTTTCAGCGGGAGGAGCGGAACACCGGGGAGCTGTTTTTT. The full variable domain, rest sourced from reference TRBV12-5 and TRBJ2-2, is DARVTQTPRHKVTEMGQEVTMRCQPILGHNTVFWYRQTMMQGLELLAYFRNRAPLDDSGMPKDRFSAEMPDATLATLKIQPSEPRDSAVYFCASGFQREERNTGELFFGEGSRLTVL.

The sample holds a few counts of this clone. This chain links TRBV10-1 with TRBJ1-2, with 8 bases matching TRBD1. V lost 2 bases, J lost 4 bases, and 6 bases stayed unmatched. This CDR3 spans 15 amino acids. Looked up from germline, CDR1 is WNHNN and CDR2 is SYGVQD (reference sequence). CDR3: CASSEIGQGGYGYTF. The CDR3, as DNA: TGCGCCAGCAGTGAGATTGGACAGGGCGGCTATGGCTACACCTTC.

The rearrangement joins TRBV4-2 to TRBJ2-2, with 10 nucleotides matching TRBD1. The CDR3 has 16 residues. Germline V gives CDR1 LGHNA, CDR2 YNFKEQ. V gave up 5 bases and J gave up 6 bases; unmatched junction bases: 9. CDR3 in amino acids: CASSSAGTGDSGELFF. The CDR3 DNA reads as TGTGCCAGCAGCTCAGCGGGGACAGGGGATTCCGGGGAGCTGTTTTTT.

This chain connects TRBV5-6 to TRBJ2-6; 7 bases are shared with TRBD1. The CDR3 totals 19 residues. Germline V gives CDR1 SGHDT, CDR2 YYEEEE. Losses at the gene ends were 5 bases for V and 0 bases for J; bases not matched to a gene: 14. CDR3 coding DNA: TGTGCCAGCAGTTCTCAAATCCGGGACAGTCGCTCTGGGGCCAACGTCCTGACTTTC. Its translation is CASSSQIRDSRSGANVLTF. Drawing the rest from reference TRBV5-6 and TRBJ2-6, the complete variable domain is DAGVTQSPTHLIKTRGQQVTLRCSPKSGHDTVSWYQQALGQGPQFIFQYYEEEERQRGNFPDRFSGHQFPNYSSELNVNALLLGDSALYLCASSSQIRDSRSGANVLTFGAGSRLTVL.

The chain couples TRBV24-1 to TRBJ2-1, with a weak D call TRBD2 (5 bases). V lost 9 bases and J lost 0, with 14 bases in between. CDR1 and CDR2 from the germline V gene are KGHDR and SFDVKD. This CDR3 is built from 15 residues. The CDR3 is CATDDSASSYNEQFF. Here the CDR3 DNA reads TGTGCCACCGATGATAGCGCCAGCTCCTACAATGAGCAGTTCTTC.

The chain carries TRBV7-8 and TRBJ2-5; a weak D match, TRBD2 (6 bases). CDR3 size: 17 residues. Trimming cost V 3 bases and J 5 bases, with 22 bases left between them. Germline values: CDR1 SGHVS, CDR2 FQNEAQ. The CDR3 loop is CASSLTRVPARGETQYF. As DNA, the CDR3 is TGTGCCAGCAGCTTGACAAGGGTGCCCGCCCGGGGGGAGACCCAGTACTTC.

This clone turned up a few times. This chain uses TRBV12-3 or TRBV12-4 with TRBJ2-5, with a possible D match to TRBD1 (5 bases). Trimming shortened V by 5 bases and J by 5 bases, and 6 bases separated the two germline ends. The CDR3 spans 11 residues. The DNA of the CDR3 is TGTGCCAGCAGTAAGGGGGAGACCCAGTACTTC. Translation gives CASSKGETQYF.

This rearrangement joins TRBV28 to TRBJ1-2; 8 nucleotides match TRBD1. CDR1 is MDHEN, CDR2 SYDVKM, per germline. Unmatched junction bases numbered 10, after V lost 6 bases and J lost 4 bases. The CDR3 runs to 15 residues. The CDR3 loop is CASSTGQGPLYGYTF. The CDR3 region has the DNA TGTGCCAGCAGCACAGGACAGGGCCCCCTCTATGGCTACACCTTC.

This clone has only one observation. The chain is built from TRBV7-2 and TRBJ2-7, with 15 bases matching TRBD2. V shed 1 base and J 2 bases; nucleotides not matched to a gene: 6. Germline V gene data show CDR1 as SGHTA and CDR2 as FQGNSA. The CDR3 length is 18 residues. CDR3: CASSLGSGTSGRPYEQYF. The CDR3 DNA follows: TGTGCCAGCAGCTTAGGATCAGGGACTAGCGGGAGGCCCTACGAGCAGTACTTC.

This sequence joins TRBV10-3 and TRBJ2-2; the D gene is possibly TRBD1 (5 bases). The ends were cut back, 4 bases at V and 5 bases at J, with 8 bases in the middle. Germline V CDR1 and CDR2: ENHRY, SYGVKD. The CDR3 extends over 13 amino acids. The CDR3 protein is CAISGQLTGELFF. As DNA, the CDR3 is TGTGCCATCAGTGGACAGTTAACCGGGGAGCTGTTTTTT.

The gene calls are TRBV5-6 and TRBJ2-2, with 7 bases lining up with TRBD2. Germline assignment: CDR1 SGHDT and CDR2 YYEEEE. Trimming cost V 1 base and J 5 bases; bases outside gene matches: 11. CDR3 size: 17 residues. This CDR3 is CASSLRSRERRTGELFF. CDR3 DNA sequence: TGTGCCAGCAGCTTGCGGTCGCGGGAGCGAAGGACCGGGGAGCTGTTTTTT. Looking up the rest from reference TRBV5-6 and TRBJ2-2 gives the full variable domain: DAGVTQSPTHLIKTRGQQVTLRCSPKSGHDTVSWYQQALGQGPQFIFQYYEEEERQRGNFPDRFSGHQFPNYSSELNVNALLLGDSALYLCASSLRSRERRTGELFFGEGSRLTVL.

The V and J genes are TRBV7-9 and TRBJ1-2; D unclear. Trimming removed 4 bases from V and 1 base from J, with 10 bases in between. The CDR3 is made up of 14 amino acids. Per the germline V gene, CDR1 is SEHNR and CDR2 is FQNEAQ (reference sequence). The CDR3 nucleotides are TGTGCCAGCAGCTCCAGAGGACTTAACTATGGCTACACCTTC. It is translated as CASSSRGLNYGYTF.

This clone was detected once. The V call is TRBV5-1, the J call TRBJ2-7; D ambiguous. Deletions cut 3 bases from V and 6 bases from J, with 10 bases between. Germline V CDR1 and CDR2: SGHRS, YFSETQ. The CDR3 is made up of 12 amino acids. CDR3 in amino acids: CASSYKPGEQYF. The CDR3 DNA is TGCGCCAGCAGCTACAAACCGGGCGAGCAGTACTTC.